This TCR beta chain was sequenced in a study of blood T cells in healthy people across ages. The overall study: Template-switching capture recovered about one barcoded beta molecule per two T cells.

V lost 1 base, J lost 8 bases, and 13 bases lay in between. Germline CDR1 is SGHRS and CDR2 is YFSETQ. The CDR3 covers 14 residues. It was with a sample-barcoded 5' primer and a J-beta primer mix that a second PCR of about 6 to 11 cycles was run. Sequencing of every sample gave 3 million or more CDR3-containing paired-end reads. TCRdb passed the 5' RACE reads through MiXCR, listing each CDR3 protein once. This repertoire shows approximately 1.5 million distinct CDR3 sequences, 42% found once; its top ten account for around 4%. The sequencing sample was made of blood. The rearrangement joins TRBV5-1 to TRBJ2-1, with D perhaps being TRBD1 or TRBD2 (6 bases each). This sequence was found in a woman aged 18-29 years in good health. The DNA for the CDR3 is TGCGCCAGCAGCTTGCGTGAGGGGGGAGATGAGCAGTTCTTC. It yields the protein CASSLREGGDEQFF.